The clone carrying this T cell receptor beta chain was observed many times. Its antigen is unidentified. Using genomic DNA as the template, TCR beta VDJ and CDR3 profiling was carried out. From the reads, TCRdb called clonotypes with MiXCR, one entry per CDR3 protein. The sample has 250,000 to 350,000 distinct CDR3 sequences, 45% to 65% seen once. This sample was taken from a study of CD8+CD57+ T cells in acquired aplastic anemia. Across the study: Mean DNA quantity obtained from sorted CD4+ and CD8+ cells was 3 to 3.5 ug. Points from the study as a whole: Fewer than 35 sequences, all CD8+ CDR3, were shared between patients and controls. CD8+ Simpson's diversity showed no significant patient-control difference.

Germline CDR1 reads LNHDA; CDR2 reads SQIVND (reference sequence). The V and J ends lost 1 base and 10 bases, in that order; junction bases with no gene match: 9. This CDR3 has 16 amino acids. The chain recombines TRBV19 with TRBJ2-1; 11 bases line up with TRBD2. Material for sequencing was sorted CD4+, CD8+, or CD8+CD57+ T cells (not recorded which) from PBMCs. This receptor was identified in a human donor with severe aplastic anemia or a healthy control (not recorded which). For the CDR3, the DNA is TGTGCCAGTAGTATAGTTCGGCTAGCGGGGGGTAACGAGCAGTTCTTC. Encoded protein: CASSIVRLAGGNEQFF.